The table lists the clone carrying this T cell receptor beta chain with a few counts. The antigen is not known. The CDR3 has 15 amino acids. The V end lost 1 base, the J end lost 7 bases, and 13 bases lay between the germline ends. These data belong to a study of response to subunit inactivated influenza vaccine. Findings and caveats of the study: With each seasonal influenza vaccination, the authors suggested, few new T cells are recruited.

TCRdb reprocessed the RT-PCR reads via MiXCR and lists one record per CDR3 protein. The sample holds around 320,000 distinct CDR3 sequences, approximately 23% seen once. The chain carries TRBV12-3 or TRBV12-4 and TRBJ1-4; D is undetermined. This TCR was recovered from a man aged 45-69 years who received an inactivated influenza vaccine. The sequenced sample was PBMCs from blood, obtained less than 22 months after vaccination. CDR3 in amino acids: CASSLDSAWGEKLFF. The CDR3 region has the DNA TGTGCCAGCAGTTTAGACTCCGCTTGGGGTGAAAAACTGTTTTTT.